These T cell receptor beta chains were read from a single sample in a study of response to subunit inactivated influenza vaccine. One entry per CDR3 protein, called by TCRdb with MiXCR from the RT-PCR reads. The sample includes approximately 230,000 distinct CDR3 sequences, 12% seen only once; the top ten take about 8%. The starting material was non-naive T cells sorted from PBMCs, obtained 14 to 15 days before vaccination. The receptor set was obtained from a man over 45 who received an inactivated influenza vaccine. The CDR3 runs from the conserved cysteine through the conserved F or W. D genes are given only for firm matches. Expanded clones get a size class; other rows say once, few or many, or leave the size out.

d_gene: TRBD2
j_gene: TRBJ2-3
abundance: many
v_gene: TRBV10-3
CDR3aa: CAISPGTSGATTDTQYF
CDR3nt: TGTGCCATCAGTCCCGGGACTAGCGGGGCAACCACAGATACGCAGTATTTT

d_gene: TRBD2
j_gene: TRBJ2-1
abundance: NA
v_gene: TRBV20-1
CDR3aa: CSARRTSGYNEQFF
CDR3nt: TGCAGTGCTAGGAGGACTAGCGGGTACAATGAGCAGTTCTTC

d_gene: NA
j_gene: TRBJ1-1
abundance: few
v_gene: TRBV15
CDR3aa: CATSRDKGSTEAFF
CDR3nt: TGTGCCACCAGCAGAGATAAGGGCAGCACTGAAGCTTTCTTT

d_gene: NA
j_gene: TRBJ1-2
abundance: many
v_gene: TRBV12-3/TRBV12-4
CDR3aa: CASSFIDSAYGYTF
CDR3nt: TGTGCCAGCAGCTTTATAGACAGCGCCTATGGCTACACCTTC

d_gene: NA
j_gene: TRBJ2-7
abundance: NA
v_gene: TRBV18
CDR3aa: CASSPPGLPSSYEQYF
CDR3nt: TGTGCCAGCTCACCACCCGGACTTCCGAGCTCCTACGAGCAGTACTTC

d_gene: NA
j_gene: TRBJ1-1
abundance: NA
v_gene: TRBV5-6
CDR3aa: CASSSERENTEAFF
CDR3nt: TGTGCCAGCAGCTCCGAACGGGAGAACACTGAAGCTTTCTTT

d_gene: NA
j_gene: TRBJ2-1
abundance: few
v_gene: TRBV6-5
CDR3aa: CASSYSWGHNEQFF
CDR3nt: TGTGCCAGCAGTTACTCGTGGGGGCACAATGAGCAGTTCTTC

d_gene: NA
j_gene: TRBJ2-2
abundance: few
v_gene: TRBV7-2
CDR3aa: CASSLDTAGELFF
CDR3nt: TGTGCCAGCAGCTTAGATACAGCCGGGGAGCTGTTTTTT

d_gene: TRBD1
j_gene: TRBJ2-1
abundance: NA
v_gene: TRBV15
CDR3aa: CATSIRTGSSYNEQFF
CDR3nt: TGTGCCACCAGCATCAGGACAGGGAGTTCCTACAATGAGCAGTTCTTC

d_gene: NA
j_gene: TRBJ2-3
abundance: NA
v_gene: TRBV7-8
CDR3aa: CASSLGPKVDTQYF
CDR3nt: TGTGCCAGCAGCTTAGGCCCAAAGGTTGATACGCAGTATTTT

d_gene: TRBD1
j_gene: TRBJ1-2
abundance: many
v_gene: TRBV20-1
CDR3aa: CSASRDSGGYGYTF
CDR3nt: TGCAGTGCTAGCCGGGATTCAGGGGGCTATGGCTACACCTTC

d_gene: TRBD1
j_gene: TRBJ2-2
abundance: NA
v_gene: TRBV20-1
CDR3aa: CSAGTANTGELFF
CDR3nt: TGCAGTGCCGGGACAGCTAACACCGGGGAGCTGTTTTTT

d_gene: NA
j_gene: TRBJ2-7
abundance: NA
v_gene: TRBV7-9
CDR3aa: CASSPGYF
CDR3nt: TGTGCCAGCTCTCCCGGCTACTTC

d_gene: NA
j_gene: TRBJ2-7
abundance: NA
v_gene: TRBV20-1
CDR3aa: CSANLDSSYEQYF
CDR3nt: TGCAGTGCTAACCTGGACAGCTCCTACGAGCAGTACTTC

d_gene: NA
j_gene: TRBJ2-7
abundance: few
v_gene: TRBV10-3
CDR3aa: CAISGREGYEQYF
CDR3nt: TGTGCCATCAGTGGGCGGGAAGGCTACGAGCAGTACTTC

d_gene: NA
j_gene: TRBJ2-7
abundance: few
v_gene: TRBV20-1
CDR3aa: CSALLLPRYEQYF
CDR3nt: TGCAGTGCTCTTCTACTCCCGCGCTACGAGCAGTACTTC

d_gene: TRBD2
j_gene: TRBJ2-1
abundance: few
v_gene: TRBV9
CDR3aa: CASSVERGLYNEQFF
CDR3nt: TGTGCCAGCAGCGTAGAGCGGGGGCTCTACAATGAGCAGTTCTTC

d_gene: NA
j_gene: TRBJ2-5
abundance: NA
v_gene: TRBV11-1
CDR3aa: CASSLTGLSETQYF
CDR3nt: TGTGCCAGCAGCTTAACAGGACTCTCTGAGACCCAGTACTTC

d_gene: NA
j_gene: TRBJ2-2
abundance: NA
v_gene: TRBV12-3/TRBV12-4
CDR3aa: CASSLVAIGHGELFF
CDR3nt: TGTGCCAGCAGTTTAGTGGCAATCGGGCACGGGGAGCTGTTTTTT

d_gene: NA
j_gene: TRBJ2-7
abundance: NA
v_gene: TRBV12-3/TRBV12-4
CDR3aa: CASSSRELTYEQYF
CDR3nt: TGTGCCAGCAGTTCCAGGGAACTCACCTACGAGCAGTACTTC

d_gene: NA
j_gene: TRBJ2-3
abundance: NA
v_gene: TRBV3-1
CDR3aa: CACSPRGFGGGGTDTQYF
CDR3nt: TGTGCCTGCAGCCCCCGTGGATTTGGTGGGGGAGGCACAGATACGCAGTATTTT

d_gene: TRBD2
j_gene: TRBJ2-3
abundance: NA
v_gene: TRBV20-1
CDR3aa: CSAILAGKSPDTQYF
CDR3nt: TGCAGTGCTATTTTAGCGGGTAAAAGTCCAGATACGCAGTATTTT

d_gene: NA
j_gene: TRBJ1-1
abundance: NA
v_gene: TRBV29-1
CDR3aa: CSVAENTEAFF
CDR3nt: TGCAGCGTTGCTGAGAACACTGAAGCTTTCTTT

d_gene: NA
j_gene: TRBJ2-1
abundance: NA
v_gene: TRBV7-6
CDR3aa: CASSLGADEQFF
CDR3nt: TGTGCCAGCAGCTTAGGGGCGGATGAGCAGTTCTTC

d_gene: NA
j_gene: TRBJ1-2
abundance: many
v_gene: TRBV25-1
CDR3aa: CASSERWDYGYTF
CDR3nt: TGTGCCAGCAGTGAACGGTGGGACTATGGCTACACCTTC

d_gene: NA
j_gene: TRBJ1-2
abundance: NA
v_gene: TRBV4-1
CDR3aa: CASSQVFSFYGYTF
CDR3nt: TGCGCCAGCAGCCAAGTATTTAGCTTCTATGGCTACACCTTC

d_gene: TRBD2
j_gene: TRBJ2-5
abundance: many
v_gene: TRBV20-1
CDR3aa: CSARDIFGLGQEETQYF
CDR3nt: TGCAGTGCTAGAGATATCTTTGGACTAGGTCAGGAAGAGACCCAGTACTTC

d_gene: NA
j_gene: TRBJ2-1
abundance: NA
v_gene: TRBV6-5
CDR3aa: CASSYTSRGVGNNEQFF
CDR3nt: TGTGCCAGCAGTTATACCTCCAGGGGGGTTGGAAACAATGAGCAGTTCTTC

d_gene: TRBD2
j_gene: TRBJ2-5
abundance: few
v_gene: TRBV5-1
CDR3aa: CASSPGRLAEQETQYF
CDR3nt: TGCGCCAGCAGCCCGGGAAGACTAGCGGAGCAAGAGACCCAGTACTTC